This T cell receptor beta chain was recovered during a study of cytomegalovirus exposure and HLA in healthy donors. Whole-study context: Samples from HLA-typed donors yielded 65 million to 90 million unique TCRs in an early data release.

Worth noting for this clone: The antigen is undetermined.

Study findings and constraints: In a later analysis, a genetic analysis reported fewer productive-TCR N-insertions in an Asian-associated ancestry cluster than the cohort average. Earlier analysis yielded a pattern in which most TCR beta V segments were productive about 90% or about 30% of the time.

The PCR ran on 60 Vbeta and 13 Jbeta primers. The protocol was immunoSEQ multiplex PCR, while the TCRdb copy is restricted to in-frame clones and leaves out a portion. The sample yields roughly 150,000 clones, approximately 84% seen once. Whereas donors were nominally healthy upon sampling, unrecorded immune exposures were probable. Trimming removed 4 bases from V and 8 bases from J; junction bases left unmatched: 12. In germline, CDR1 is SGHNT, CDR2 YYREEE (reference sequence). This CDR3 spans 16 amino acids. This receptor was obtained from a woman between 18 and 29 years old in good health and CMV-seronegative. The chain uses TRBV5-4 and TRBJ1-4; 9 positions agree with TRBD1. Material for sequencing was PBMCs. The CDR3 DNA reads TGTGCCAGCAGCATGAACTCCGGGACAGGGAACGAAAAACTGTTTTTT. This sequence encodes CASSMNSGTGNEKLFF.